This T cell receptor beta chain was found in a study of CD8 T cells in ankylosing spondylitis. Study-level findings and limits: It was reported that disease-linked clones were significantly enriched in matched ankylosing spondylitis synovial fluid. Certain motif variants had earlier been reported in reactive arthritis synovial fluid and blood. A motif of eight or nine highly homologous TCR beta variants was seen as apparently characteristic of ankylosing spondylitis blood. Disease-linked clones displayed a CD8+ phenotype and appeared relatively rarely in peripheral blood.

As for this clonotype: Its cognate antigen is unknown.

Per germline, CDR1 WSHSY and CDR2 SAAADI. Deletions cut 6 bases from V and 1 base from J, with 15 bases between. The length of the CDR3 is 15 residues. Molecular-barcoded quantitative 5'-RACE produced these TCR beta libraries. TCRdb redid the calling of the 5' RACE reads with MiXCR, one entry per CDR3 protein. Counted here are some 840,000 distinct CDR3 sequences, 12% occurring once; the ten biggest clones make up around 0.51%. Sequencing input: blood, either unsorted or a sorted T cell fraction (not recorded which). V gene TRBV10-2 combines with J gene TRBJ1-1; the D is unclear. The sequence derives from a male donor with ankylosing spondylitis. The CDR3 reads CASRVNGGSNTEAFF. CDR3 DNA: TGCGCCAGCAGGGTTAATGGAGGCTCGAACACTGAAGCTTTCTTT.